This T cell receptor (beta chain) was documented in a study of T cell changes during pregnancy in multiple sclerosis. Profiling relied on immunoSEQ multiplex PCR, and the TCRdb table lists in-frame clones only, not all of them. The table lists 65,000 to 80,000 clones, 85% to 95% of them singletons. This CDR3 is 17 amino acids long. The V gene's germline CDR1 is MGHDK and CDR2 SYGVNS. J lost 4 bases, V lost 4 bases, and 9 bases had no gene match. This TCR was sampled from a female donor with multiple sclerosis, enrolled in a pregnancy study. J is TRBJ2-2 and V is TRBV25-1, with 10 positions matching TRBD1. The sequencing used CD4+ T cells from peripheral blood mononuclear cells, collected before pregnancy. For the CDR3, the DNA is TGTGCCAGCAGTGCGGCCGCCGGGACAGGGGCCACCGGGGAGCTGTTTTTT. This codes for CASSAAAGTGATGELFF.